This T cell receptor beta chain appears in the sequencing data of a study of blood T cell repertoires in COVID-19. This clone was counted once. Original handling: By means of reference gene primer amplification, nucleated cell counts were estimated. Measured with immunoSEQ multiplex PCR; TCRdb has only the in-frame clones, and not every one. V, J and clone size are taken as reported in that table, and D and trimming were inferred from the DNA itself. The table has around 46,000 clones, roughly 85% seen once. The CDR3 covers 17 residues. The trim removed 6 bases at V and 2 bases at J, leaving 11 bases unmatched. The germline gives CDR1 MDHEN, CDR2 SYDVKM.

The gene calls are TRBV28 and TRBJ2-4, with 9 bases lining up with TRBD2. The sequence was collected from a human donor in a cohort sampled during active COVID-19. The donor label of this sample is uncertain. The specimen was peripheral blood. CDR3 in amino acids: CASSQNSGGGTKNIQYF. CDR3 nucleotide sequence: TGTGCCAGCAGCCAAAATAGCGGGGGTGGGACCAAAAACATTCAGTACTTC.